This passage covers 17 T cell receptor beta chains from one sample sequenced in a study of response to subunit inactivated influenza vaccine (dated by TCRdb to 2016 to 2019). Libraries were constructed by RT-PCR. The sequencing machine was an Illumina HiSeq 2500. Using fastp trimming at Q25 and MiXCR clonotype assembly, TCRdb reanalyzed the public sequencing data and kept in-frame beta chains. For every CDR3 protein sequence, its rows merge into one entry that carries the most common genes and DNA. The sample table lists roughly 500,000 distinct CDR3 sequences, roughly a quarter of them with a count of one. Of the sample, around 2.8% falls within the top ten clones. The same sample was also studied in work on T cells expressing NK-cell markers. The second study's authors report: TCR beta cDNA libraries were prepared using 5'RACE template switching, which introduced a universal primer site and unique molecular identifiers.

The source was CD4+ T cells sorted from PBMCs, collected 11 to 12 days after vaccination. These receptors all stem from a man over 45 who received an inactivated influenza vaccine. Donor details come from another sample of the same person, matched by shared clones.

Here the CDR3 DNA reads TGCAGTGCTAGAGATTTTGGGCAGTATGTTGAGCAGTTCTTC. Amino acid sequence: CSARDFGQYVEQFF. The V call is TRBV20-1, the J call TRBJ2-1; D remains unclear. This CDR3 is 14 amino acids long. V was clipped by 0 bases and J by 9 bases, with 15 bases between them. From germline, CDR1 is DFQATT and CDR2 SNEGSKA (reference sequence).

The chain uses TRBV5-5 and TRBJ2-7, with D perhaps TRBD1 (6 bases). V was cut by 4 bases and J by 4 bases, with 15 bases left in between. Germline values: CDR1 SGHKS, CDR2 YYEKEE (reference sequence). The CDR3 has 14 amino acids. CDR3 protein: CASSTNGQIYEQYF. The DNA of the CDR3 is TGTGCCAGCAGCACGAACGGACAGATATACGAGCAGTACTTC. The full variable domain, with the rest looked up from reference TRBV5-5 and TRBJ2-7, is DAGVTQSPTHLIKTRGQQVTLRCSPISGHKSVSWYQQVLGQGPQFIFQYYEKEERGRGNFPDRFSARQFPNYSSELNVNALLLGDSALYLCASSTNGQIYEQYFGPGTRLTVT.

Written as DNA, the CDR3 is TGTGCCAGCAGGCCTCACAGGGGACCCCAAGAGACCCAGTACTTC. As protein: CASRPHRGPQETQYF. This chain links TRBV7-2 with TRBJ2-5, with TRBD1 identical over 7 bases. J was trimmed by 1 base and V by 6 bases; bases with no gene match: 8. The CDR3 contains 15 residues. Germline loops: CDR1 SGHTA, CDR2 FQGNSA.

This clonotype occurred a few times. This CDR3 reads CSVEKGTSGRDEQFF. In DNA, the CDR3 is TGCAGCGTTGAGAAAGGGACTAGCGGGAGGGATGAGCAGTTCTTC. The J gene is TRBJ2-1, the V gene TRBV29-1; 16 bases line up with TRBD2. Trimming cost V 3 bases and J 8 bases; bases outside gene matches: 4. The CDR3 covers 15 residues. Per germline, CDR1 SQVTM and CDR2 ANQGSEA.

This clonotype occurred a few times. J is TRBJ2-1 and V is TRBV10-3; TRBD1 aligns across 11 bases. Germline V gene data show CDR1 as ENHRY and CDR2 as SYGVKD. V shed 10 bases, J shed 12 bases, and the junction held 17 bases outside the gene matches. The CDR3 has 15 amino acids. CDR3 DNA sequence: TGTGCCACCTGGCTGGGACAGGGGGGATCGATGGGGCAGTTCTTC. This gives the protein CATWLGQGGSMGQFF.

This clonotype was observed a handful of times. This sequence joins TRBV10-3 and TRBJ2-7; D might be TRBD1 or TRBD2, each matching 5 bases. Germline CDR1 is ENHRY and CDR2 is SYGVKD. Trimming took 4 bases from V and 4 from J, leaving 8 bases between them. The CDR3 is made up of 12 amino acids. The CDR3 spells CAISGDLYEQYF. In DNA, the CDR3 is TGTGCCATCAGTGGGGACCTATACGAGCAGTACTTC.

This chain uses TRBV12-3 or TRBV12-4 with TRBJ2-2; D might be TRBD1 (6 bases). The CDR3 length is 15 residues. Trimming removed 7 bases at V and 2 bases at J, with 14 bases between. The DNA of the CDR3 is TGTGCCAGCACAACGCGGACAGCAAACACCGGGGAGCTGTTTTTT. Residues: CASTTRTANTGELFF.

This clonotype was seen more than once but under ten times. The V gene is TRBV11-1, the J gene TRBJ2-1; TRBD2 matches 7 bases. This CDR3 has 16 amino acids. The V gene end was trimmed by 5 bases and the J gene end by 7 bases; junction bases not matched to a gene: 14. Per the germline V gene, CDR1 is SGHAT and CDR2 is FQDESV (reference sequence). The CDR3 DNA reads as TGTGCCAGCAGCGGGTCCCAGCGGGGAGGGTCGAATGAGCAGTTCTTC. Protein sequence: CASSGSQRGGSNEQFF.

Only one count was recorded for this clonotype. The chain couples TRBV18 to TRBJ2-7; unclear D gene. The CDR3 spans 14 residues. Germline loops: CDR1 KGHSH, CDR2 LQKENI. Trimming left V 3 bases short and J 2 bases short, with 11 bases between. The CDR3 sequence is CASSPIQTAYEQYF. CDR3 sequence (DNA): TGTGCCAGCTCACCGATACAGACTGCCTACGAGCAGTACTTC.

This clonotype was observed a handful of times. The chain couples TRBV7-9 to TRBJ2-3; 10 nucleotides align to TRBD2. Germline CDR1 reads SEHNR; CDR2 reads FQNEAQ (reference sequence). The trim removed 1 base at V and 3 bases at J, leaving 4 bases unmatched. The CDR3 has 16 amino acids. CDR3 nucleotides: TGTGCCAGCAGCTTAGTAAGCGGGGGGGCTACAGATACGCAGTATTTT. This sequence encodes CASSLVSGGATDTQYF.

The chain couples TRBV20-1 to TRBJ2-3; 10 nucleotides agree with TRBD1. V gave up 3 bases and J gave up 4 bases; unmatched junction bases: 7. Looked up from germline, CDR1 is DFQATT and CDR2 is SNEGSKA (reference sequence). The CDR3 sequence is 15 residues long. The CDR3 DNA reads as TGCAGTGCTAGTCGACAGGGGGCCCTCCCAGATACGCAGTATTTT. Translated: CSASRQGALPDTQYF.

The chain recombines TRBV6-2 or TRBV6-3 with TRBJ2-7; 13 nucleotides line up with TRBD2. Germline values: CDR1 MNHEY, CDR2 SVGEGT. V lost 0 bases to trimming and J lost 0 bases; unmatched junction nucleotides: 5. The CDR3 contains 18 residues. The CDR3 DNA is TGTGCCAGCAGTTACTCGTGGGGACTAGCGGGGTTCTCCTACGAGCAGTACTTC. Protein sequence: CASSYSWGLAGFSYEQYF.

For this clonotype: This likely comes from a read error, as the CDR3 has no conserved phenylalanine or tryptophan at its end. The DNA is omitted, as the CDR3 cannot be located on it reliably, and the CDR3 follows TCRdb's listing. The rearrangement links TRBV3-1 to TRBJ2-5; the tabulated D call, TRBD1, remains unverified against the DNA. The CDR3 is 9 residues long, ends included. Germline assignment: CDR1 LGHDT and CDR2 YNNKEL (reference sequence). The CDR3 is CASSPGQTS.

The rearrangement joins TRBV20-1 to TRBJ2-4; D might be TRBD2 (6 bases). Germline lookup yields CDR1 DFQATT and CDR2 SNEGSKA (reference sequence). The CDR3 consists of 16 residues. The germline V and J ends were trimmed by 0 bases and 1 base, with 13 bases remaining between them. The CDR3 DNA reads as TGCAGTGCTAGAGAGGAGGGCGTTGGGGCCAAAAACATTCAGTACTTC. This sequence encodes CSAREEGVGAKNIQYF.

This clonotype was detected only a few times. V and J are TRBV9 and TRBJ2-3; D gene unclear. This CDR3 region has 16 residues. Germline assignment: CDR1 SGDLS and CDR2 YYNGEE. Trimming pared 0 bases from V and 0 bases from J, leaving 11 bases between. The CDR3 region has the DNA TGTGCCAGCAGCGTAGCGGGCTTCTATAGCACAGATACGCAGTATTTT. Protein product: CASSVAGFYSTDTQYF.

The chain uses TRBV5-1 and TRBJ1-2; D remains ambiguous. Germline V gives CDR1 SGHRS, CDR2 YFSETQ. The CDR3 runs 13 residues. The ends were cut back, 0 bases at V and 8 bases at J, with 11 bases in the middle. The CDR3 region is CASSLEGYGGYTF. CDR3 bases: TGCGCCAGCAGCTTGGAGGGATACGGCGGCTACACCTTC.

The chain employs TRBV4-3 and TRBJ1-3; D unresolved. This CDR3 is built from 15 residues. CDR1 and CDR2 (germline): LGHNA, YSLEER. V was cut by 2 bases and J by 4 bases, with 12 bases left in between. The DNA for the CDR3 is TGCGCCAGCAGCCAAAGGCGGCAGGTGGGAAACACCATATATTTT. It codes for CASSQRRQVGNTIYF.